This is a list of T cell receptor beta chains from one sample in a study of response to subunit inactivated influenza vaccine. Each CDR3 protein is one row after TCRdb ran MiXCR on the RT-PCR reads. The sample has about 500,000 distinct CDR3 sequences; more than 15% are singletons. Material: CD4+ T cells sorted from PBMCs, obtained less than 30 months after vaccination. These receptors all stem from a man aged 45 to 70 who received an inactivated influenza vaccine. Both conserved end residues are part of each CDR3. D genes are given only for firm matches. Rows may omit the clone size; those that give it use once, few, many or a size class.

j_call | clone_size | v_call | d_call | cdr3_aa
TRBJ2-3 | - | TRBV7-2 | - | CASSFQVEDTQYF
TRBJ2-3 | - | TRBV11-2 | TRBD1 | CASSSGPQRGLGTDTQYF
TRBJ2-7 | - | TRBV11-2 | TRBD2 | CASSLGGAGGGSRSYEQYF
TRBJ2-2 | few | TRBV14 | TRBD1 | CASSPDDWTGGTGELFF
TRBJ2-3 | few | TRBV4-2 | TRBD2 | CASSQMGASGGTDTQYF
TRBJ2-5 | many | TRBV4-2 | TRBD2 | CASSQDWAGGSSLETQYF
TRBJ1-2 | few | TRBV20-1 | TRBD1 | CSAPGQGYGYTF
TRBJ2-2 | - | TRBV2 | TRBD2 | CASSEGRLAGVTGELFF
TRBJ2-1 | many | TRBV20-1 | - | CSASRGGGYNEQFF
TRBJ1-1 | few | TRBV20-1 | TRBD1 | CSARQGGANTEAFF
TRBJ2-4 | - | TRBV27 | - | CASSRRAPPENIQYF
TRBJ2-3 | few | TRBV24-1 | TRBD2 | CATSDPWDYEGYTDTQYF
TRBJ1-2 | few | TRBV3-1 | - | CASSQALRGYTF
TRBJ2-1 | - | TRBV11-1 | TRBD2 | CASSPTGRGSEQFF
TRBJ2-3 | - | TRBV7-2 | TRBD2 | CASSLFRRGGATDTQYF
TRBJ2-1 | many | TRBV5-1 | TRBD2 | CASSFSGSYNEQFF
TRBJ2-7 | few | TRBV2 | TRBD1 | CASSRTGSHYEQYF
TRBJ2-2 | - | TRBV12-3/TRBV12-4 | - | CASSLVGASAGELFF
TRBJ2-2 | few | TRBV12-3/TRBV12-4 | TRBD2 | CASNLAGGLSGELFF
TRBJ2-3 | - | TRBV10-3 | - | CAISGISSTDTQYF